The clone carrying this T cell receptor beta chain was detected once. This record comes from a study of T cell changes during pregnancy in multiple sclerosis. Profiling relied on immunoSEQ multiplex PCR, and the TCRdb table lists in-frame clones only, not all of them. This sample has tens of thousands of clones, with roughly 88% found just once. Germline trimming cut 3 bases from V and 4 bases from J; bases unmatched to any gene: 14. Germline CDR1 and CDR2: SGHRS and YFSETQ. This CDR3 has 18 residues. The source material was CD4+ T cells from peripheral blood mononuclear cells, sampled in the second trimester of pregnancy. The chain uses TRBV5-1 and TRBJ1-4; TRBD1 matches 8 bases. This receptor was taken from a female donor with multiple sclerosis, enrolled in a pregnancy study. The DNA of the CDR3 is TGCGCCAGCAGCTCGGGGACAGGAAGTAATTCCTTTAATGAAAAACTGTTTTTT. This codes for CASSSGTGSNSFNEKLFF. Full variable domain (missing parts from reference TRBV5-1 and TRBJ1-4): KAGVTQTPRYLIKTRGQQVTLSCSPISGHRSVSWYQQTPGQGLQFLFEYFSETQRNKGNFPGRFSGRQFSNSRSEMNVSTLELGDSALYLCASSSGTGSNSFNEKLFFGSGTQLSVL.